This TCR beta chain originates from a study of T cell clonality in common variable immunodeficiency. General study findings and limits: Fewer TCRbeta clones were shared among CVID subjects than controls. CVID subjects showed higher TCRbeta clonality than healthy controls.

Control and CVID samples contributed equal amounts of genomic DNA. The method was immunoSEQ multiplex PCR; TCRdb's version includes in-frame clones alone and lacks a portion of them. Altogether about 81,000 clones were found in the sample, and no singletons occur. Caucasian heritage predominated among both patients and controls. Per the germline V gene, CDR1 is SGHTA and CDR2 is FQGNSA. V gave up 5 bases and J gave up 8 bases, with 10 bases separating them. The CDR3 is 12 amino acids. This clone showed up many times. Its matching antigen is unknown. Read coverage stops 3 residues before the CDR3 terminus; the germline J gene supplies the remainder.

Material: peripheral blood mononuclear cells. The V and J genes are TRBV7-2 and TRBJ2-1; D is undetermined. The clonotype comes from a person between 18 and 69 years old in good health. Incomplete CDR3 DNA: TGTGCCAGCAGCGGGCCGTTTTATGAG. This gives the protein CASSGPFYE. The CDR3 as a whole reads CASSGPFYEQFF.